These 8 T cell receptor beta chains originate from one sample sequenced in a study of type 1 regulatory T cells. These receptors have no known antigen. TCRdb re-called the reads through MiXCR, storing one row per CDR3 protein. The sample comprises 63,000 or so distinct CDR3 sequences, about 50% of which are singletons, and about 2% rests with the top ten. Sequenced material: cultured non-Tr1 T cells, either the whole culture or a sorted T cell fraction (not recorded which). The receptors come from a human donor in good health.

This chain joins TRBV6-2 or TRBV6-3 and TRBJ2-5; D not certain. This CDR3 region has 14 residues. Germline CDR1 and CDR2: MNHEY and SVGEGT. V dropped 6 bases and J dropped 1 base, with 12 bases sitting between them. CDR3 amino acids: CASSLTPPQETQYF. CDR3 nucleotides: TGTGCCAGCAGCCTAACACCCCCCCAAGAGACCCAGTACTTC.

DNA of the CDR3: TGTGCCAGCAGCGGACAGGGGGGGAGACAAGAGACCCAGTACTTC. This encodes CASSGQGGRQETQYF. The chain couples TRBV9 to TRBJ2-5; TRBD1 aligns across 9 bases. This CDR3 contains 15 residues. Germline-derived CDR1 and CDR2 are SGDLS and YYNGEE. Trimming took 3 bases from V and 2 from J; bases not matched to a gene: 5.

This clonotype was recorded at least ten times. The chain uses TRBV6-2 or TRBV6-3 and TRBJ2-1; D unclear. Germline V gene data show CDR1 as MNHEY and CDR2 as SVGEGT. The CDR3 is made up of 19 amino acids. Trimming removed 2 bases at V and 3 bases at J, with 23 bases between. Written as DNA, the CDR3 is TGTGCCAGCAGTTACCCCCCATTTTCGGGCGACGGGCACTACAATGAGCAGTTCTTC. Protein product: CASSYPPFSGDGHYNEQFF.

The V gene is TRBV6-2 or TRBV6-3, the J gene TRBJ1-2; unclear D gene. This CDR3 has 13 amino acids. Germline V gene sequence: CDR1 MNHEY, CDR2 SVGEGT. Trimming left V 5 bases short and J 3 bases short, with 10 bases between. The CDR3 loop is CASSDGFYYGYTF. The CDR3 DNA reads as TGTGCCAGCAGTGACGGGTTTTACTATGGCTACACCTTC.

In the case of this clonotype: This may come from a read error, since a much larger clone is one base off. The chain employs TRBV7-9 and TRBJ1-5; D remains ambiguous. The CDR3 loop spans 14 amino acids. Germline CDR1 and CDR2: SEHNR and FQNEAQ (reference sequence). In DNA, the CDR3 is TGTGTCAGCAGCTTAGCAGCCTTCGGGCAGCCCCAGCATTTT. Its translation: CVSSLAAFGQPQHF.

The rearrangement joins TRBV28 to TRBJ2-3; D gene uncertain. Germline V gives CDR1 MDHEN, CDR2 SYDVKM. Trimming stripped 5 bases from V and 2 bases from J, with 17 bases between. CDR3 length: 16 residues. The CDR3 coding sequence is TGTGCCAGCAGTCCCAATGACCGGTTTGACACAGATACGCAGTATTTT. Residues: CASSPNDRFDTDTQYF.

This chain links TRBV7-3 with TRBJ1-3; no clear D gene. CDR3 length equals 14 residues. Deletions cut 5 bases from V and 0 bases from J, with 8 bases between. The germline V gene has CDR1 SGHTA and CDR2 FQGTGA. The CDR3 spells CASSPGNSGNTIYF. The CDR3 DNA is TGTGCCAGCAGCCCTGGGAACTCTGGAAACACCATATATTTT.

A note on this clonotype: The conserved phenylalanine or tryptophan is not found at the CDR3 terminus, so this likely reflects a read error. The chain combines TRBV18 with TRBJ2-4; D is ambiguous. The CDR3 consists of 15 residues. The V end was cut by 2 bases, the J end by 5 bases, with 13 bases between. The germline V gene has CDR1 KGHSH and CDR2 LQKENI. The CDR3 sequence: CASSPSVGSQNIQYL. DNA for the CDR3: TGTGCCAGCTCACCAAGTGTAGGGTCTCAAAACATTCAGTACTTA.